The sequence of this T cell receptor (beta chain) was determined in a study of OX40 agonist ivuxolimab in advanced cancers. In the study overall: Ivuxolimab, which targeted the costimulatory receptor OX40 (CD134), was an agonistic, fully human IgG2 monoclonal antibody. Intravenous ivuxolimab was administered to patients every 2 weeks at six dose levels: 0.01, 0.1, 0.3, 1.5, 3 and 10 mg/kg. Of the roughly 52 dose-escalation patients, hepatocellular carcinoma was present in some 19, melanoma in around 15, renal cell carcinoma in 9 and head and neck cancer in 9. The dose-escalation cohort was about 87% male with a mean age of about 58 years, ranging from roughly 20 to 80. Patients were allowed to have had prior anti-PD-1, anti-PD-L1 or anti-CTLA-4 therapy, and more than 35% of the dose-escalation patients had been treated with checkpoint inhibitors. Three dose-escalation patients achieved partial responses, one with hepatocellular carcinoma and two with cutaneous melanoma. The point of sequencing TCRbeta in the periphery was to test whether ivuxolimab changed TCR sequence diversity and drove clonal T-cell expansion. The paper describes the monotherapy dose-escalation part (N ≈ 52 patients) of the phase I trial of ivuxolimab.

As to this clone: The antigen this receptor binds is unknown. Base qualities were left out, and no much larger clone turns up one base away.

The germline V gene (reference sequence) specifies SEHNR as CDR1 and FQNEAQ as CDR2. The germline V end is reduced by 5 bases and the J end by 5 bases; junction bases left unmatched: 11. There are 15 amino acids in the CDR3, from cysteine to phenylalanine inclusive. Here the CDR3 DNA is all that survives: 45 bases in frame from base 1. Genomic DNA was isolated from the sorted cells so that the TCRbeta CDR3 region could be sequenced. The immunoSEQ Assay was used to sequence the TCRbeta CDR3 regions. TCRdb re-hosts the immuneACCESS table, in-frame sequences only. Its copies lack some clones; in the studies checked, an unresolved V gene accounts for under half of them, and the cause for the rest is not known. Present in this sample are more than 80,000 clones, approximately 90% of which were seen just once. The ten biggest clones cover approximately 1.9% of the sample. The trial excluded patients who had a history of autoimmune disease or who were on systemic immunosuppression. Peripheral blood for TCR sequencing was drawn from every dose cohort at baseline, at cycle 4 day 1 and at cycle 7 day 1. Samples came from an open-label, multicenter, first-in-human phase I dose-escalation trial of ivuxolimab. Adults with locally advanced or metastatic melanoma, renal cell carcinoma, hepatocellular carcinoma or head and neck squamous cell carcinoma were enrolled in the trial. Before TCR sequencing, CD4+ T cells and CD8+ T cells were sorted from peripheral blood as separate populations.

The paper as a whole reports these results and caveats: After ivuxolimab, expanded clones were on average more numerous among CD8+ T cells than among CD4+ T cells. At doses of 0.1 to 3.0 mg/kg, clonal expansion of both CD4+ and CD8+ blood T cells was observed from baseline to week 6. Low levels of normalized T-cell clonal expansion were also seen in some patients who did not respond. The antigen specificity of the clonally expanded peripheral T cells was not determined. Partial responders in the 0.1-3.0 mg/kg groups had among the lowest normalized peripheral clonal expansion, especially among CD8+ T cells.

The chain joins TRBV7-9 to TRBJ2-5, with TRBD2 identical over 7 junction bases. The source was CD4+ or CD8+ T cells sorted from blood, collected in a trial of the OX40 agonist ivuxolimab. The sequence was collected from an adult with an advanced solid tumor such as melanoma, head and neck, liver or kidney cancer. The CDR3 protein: CASSTGTREVETQYF. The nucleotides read TGTGCCAGCAGCACTGGGACCCGGGAGGTGGAGACCCAGTACTTC.